This is a list of T cell receptor beta chains from one sample in a study of cytomegalovirus exposure and HLA in healthy donors. Using immunoSEQ multiplex PCR, the repertoire was profiled, and TCRdb retains in-frame clones only, with some absent. Recorded here are about 150,000 clones; the top ten clones represent about 2.2%. Sequencing used PBMCs. These receptors originate from a man aged 25 to 45 in good health and CMV-seronegative. Each CDR3 is given with its conserved first and last residue. D genes are given only for firm matches.

j_call v_call d_call cdr3_aa cdr3_nt
TRBJ2-7 TRBV6-5 NA CASQGTGRYEQYF TGTGCCAGCCAGGGGACGGGGCGATACGAGCAGTACTTC
TRBJ2-3 TRBV10-2 TRBD2 CASSDPGGGYNTQYF TGCGCCAGCAGTGACCCGGGGGGGGGATATAATACGCAGTATTTT
TRBJ2-2 TRBV7-2 NA CASSPYRVATGELFF TGTGCCAGCAGCCCCTACAGGGTCGCCACCGGGGAGCTGTTTTTT
TRBJ2-5 TRBV7-9 NA CASREVLETQYF TGTGCCAGCAGGGAGGTTTTGGAGACCCAGTACTTC
TRBJ2-7 TRBV30 TRBD1 CAWRGTGASEQYF TGTGCCTGGAGGGGGACAGGAGCCTCCGAGCAGTACTTC
TRBJ1-5 TRBV7-6 NA CASSFLMGSNQPQHF TGTGCCAGCAGCTTCTTGATGGGCTCCAATCAGCCCCAGCATTTT
TRBJ1-1 TRBV27 NA CASRRNTEAFF TGTGCCAGCCGGAGGAACACTGAAGCTTTCTTT
TRBJ2-3 TRBV6-5 TRBD2 CASSYGRGRDTQYF TGTGCCAGCAGTTACGGCCGCGGGAGAGATACGCAGTATTTT
TRBJ1-2 TRBV5-1 TRBD1 CASSLWDRGIGGYTF TGCGCCAGCAGCTTATGGGACAGGGGTATCGGGGGCTACACCTTC
TRBJ2-1 TRBV5-6 TRBD2 CASSSNGWTRYNEQFF TGTGCCAGCAGCTCGAATGGGTGGACTAGATACAATGAGCAGTTCTTC
TRBJ2-5 TRBV5-1 TRBD2 CASSRGGEGETQYF TGCGCCAGCAGCCGGGGAGGGGAAGGAGAGACCCAGTACTTC
TRBJ2-1 TRBV6-1 TRBD1 CASIQGDRHEQFF TGTGCCAGCATTCAGGGGGATCGCCATGAGCAGTTCTTC